Each of the 18 T cell receptor beta chains below was sequenced from the same sample in a study of shared clonotypes between healthy human individuals. CD45RO-negative cells were positively selected for CCR7, leaving out terminally differentiated effector memory CD45RA+ cells. Generated by immunoSEQ multiplex PCR, the TCRdb table keeps only in-frame clones and is missing some. This sample has fewer than 1 million clones, with around 96% found just once. The sample taken for sequencing was naive CD8+ T cells sorted from blood. These TCRs come from a man aged 30 to 45 in good health.

This sequence joins TRBV4-3 and TRBJ1-5; no firm D call. Trimming left V 1 base short and J 0 bases short, with 7 bases between. This CDR3 contains 15 residues. Per the germline V gene, CDR1 is LGHNA and CDR2 is YSLEER. CDR3 loop: CASSQGVYSNQPQHF. Here the CDR3 DNA reads TGCGCCAGCAGCCAAGGGGTATATAGCAATCAGCCCCAGCATTTT.

This chain uses TRBV5-6 with TRBJ2-7, with D hard to call. Germline loops: CDR1 SGHDT, CDR2 YYEEEE. This CDR3 has 14 amino acids. Trimming took 3 bases from V and 5 from J, leaving 15 bases between them. CDR3 protein: CASSSTSGWDEQYF. CDR3 DNA sequence: TGTGCCAGCAGCTCAACATCGGGCTGGGACGAGCAGTACTTC.

The gene calls are TRBV7-8 and TRBJ1-5; 7 bases match TRBD1. The J segment lost 3 bases and the V segment lost 3 bases, leaving 8 bases of the junction unmatched. CDR3 length: 16 amino acids. Germline values: CDR1 SGHVS, CDR2 FQNEAQ. CDR3 in DNA: TGTGCCAGCAGCTTGGAGGGGCAGGGGGACAATCAGCCCCAGCATTTT. Protein sequence: CASSLEGQGDNQPQHF. Variable domain in full (rest from reference TRBV7-8 and TRBJ1-5): GAGVSQSPRYKVAKRGQDVALRCDPISGHVSLFWYQQALGQGPEFLTYFQNEAQLDKSGLPSDRFFAERPEGSVSTLKIQRTQQEDSAVYLCASSLEGQGDNQPQHFGDGTRLSIL.

The chain has TRBV28 and TRBJ2-3; no definite D call. Trimming pared 7 bases from V and 0 bases from J, leaving 8 bases between. CDR3 length equals 13 residues. The germline gives CDR1 MDHEN, CDR2 SYDVKM. The CDR3 loop is CASKEESTDTQYF. The CDR3 coding sequence is TGTGCCAGCAAAGAGGAGAGCACAGATACGCAGTATTTT.

V usage is TRBV2 and J usage is TRBJ2-3, with D possibly matching TRBD2 (6 bases). This CDR3 is 16 amino acids long. Trimming shortened V by 2 bases and J by 6 bases, and 18 bases separated the two germline ends. Germline lookup yields CDR1 SNHLY and CDR2 FYNNEI. The DNA for the CDR3 is TGTGCCAGCAGTGAAAGTGGCAGTAGACTAGGGGATACGCAGTATTTT. Translating it yields CASSESGSRLGDTQYF.

The V call is TRBV7-2, the J call TRBJ1-2; TRBD1 is a possible D gene (5 bases). V shed 5 bases and J shed 3 bases, with 16 bases lying between them. Per germline, CDR1 SGHTA and CDR2 FQGNSA. The CDR3 covers 15 residues. CDR3 in DNA: TGTGCCAGCAGCGCCCAGACAGCCGCCTACTATGGCTACACCTTC. This encodes CASSAQTAAYYGYTF.

This sequence joins TRBV4-3 and TRBJ2-1; TRBD2 matches 7 bases. J gave up 0 bases and V 1 base, and 3 bases lay outside the gene matches. There are 16 residues in the CDR3. Germline V lookup: CDR1 LGHNA, CDR2 YSLEER. CDR3 sequence reads: CASSQVSGISYNEQFF. CDR3 sequence (DNA): TGCGCCAGCAGCCAAGTGAGCGGGATCTCCTACAATGAGCAGTTCTTC.

The rearrangement joins TRBV28 to TRBJ2-1; possibly TRBD1 for D (5 bases). V lost 7 bases, J lost 8 bases, and 9 bases lay in between. CDR3 length: 11 amino acids. CDR1 and CDR2 from the germline V gene are MDHEN and SYDVKM. Written as DNA, the CDR3 is TGTGCCAGCATGGGCAGGGATGAGCAGTTCTTC. Translated, it gives CASMGRDEQFF.

A note on this clone: The sample holds other DNA sequences that translate to the same CDR3. The chain is built from TRBV6-1 and TRBJ2-7; D unclear. Germline V gene data show CDR1 as MNHNS and CDR2 as SASEGT. This CDR3 has 10 residues. V dropped 6 bases and J dropped 2 bases, with 2 bases sitting between them. The CDR3 region is CASRAYEQYF. DNA of the CDR3: TGTGCCAGCAGGGCCTACGAGCAGTACTTC.

The V gene is TRBV29-1, the J gene TRBJ2-7; a possible D gene is TRBD1 (6 bases). Germline CDR1 and CDR2: SQVTM and ANQGSEA. This CDR3 is built from 15 residues. V was clipped by 6 bases and J by 3 bases, with 21 bases between them. Here the CDR3 DNA reads TGCAGCGTCGTTACTCGACAGGAAACGGACTACGAGCAGTACTTC. Translated: CSVVTRQETDYEQYF.

Only a few counts were recorded for this clone. The V gene is TRBV4-1, the J gene TRBJ2-2; D gene ambiguous. The CDR3 is 15 amino acids. The germline V gene encodes CDR1 MGHRA and CDR2 YSYEKL. V lost 1 base and J 1 base, leaving 7 bases between the germline ends. CDR3 loop: CASSQVSLNTGELFF. The CDR3 region has the DNA TGCGCCAGCAGCCAAGTGTCCCTGAACACCGGGGAGCTGTTTTTT.

The chain joins TRBV5-4 to TRBJ1-2, with 9 bases identical to TRBD1. Germline CDR1 is SGHNT and CDR2 is YYREEE (reference sequence). The CDR3 totals 14 residues. J was trimmed by 4 bases and V by 4 bases; bases with no gene match: 5. CDR3 nucleotides: TGTGCCAGCAGCGGGGACAGGGCTTTCTATGGCTACACCTTC. This codes for CASSGDRAFYGYTF.

The V call is TRBV27, the J call TRBJ2-3; 7 bases fit TRBD1. Losses at the gene ends were 4 bases for V and 0 bases for J; bases not matched to a gene: 7. Germline CDR1 is MNHEY and CDR2 is SMNVEV (reference sequence). CDR3 length: 16 amino acids. As DNA, the CDR3 is TGTGCCAGCAGTTACGGAAAACAGGGGAGCACAGATACGCAGTATTTT. Its protein is CASSYGKQGSTDTQYF.

The V gene is TRBV15, the J gene TRBJ2-7; 9 bases are a match to TRBD1. Trimming cost V 3 bases and J 1 base; bases outside gene matches: 10. Germline CDR1 reads LNHNV; CDR2 reads YYDKDF (reference sequence). The CDR3 has 17 residues. For the CDR3, the DNA is TGTGCCACCAGCAGTCACCCACAGGGGGCGGGATCCTACGAGCAGTACTTC. This codes for CATSSHPQGAGSYEQYF.

As for this clone: In the same sample, other DNA sequences code for this CDR3. The chain is built from TRBV19 and TRBJ1-1; D not resolved. From germline, CDR1 is LNHDA and CDR2 SQIVND (reference sequence). Between the trimmed V and J ends, which lost 6 bases and 5 bases, there was a span of 10 bases. This CDR3 comprises 12 residues. CDR3 protein: CASRTGGTEAFF. CDR3 sequence (DNA): TGTGCCAGTAGGACGGGCGGAACTGAAGCTTTCTTT.

The V gene is TRBV7-9, the J gene TRBJ2-3; D gene ambiguous. CDR3 size: 16 residues. Trimming removed 1 base at V and 4 bases at J, with 15 bases between. Germline assignment: CDR1 SEHNR and CDR2 FQNEAQ (reference sequence). The CDR3 loop is CASSLVQKIVADTQYF. In DNA form, the CDR3 reads TGTGCCAGCAGCTTAGTGCAGAAGATCGTAGCAGATACGCAGTATTTT.

The sample holds one count of this clone. V gene TRBV7-9 combines with J gene TRBJ2-1, with 10 nucleotides matching TRBD2. This CDR3 is 16 amino acids long. Losses at the gene ends were 4 bases for V and 5 bases for J; bases not matched to a gene: 8. Germline V lookup: CDR1 SEHNR, CDR2 FQNEAQ (reference sequence). In nucleotides, the CDR3 is TGTGCCAGCAGCTCTACCCTAGCGGGAGAGAACAATGAGCAGTTCTTC. Amino acid sequence: CASSSTLAGENNEQFF. The variable domain in full, completed from reference TRBV7-9 and TRBJ2-1, reads DTGVSQNPRHKITKRGQNVTFRCDPISEHNRLYWYRQTLGQGPEFLTYFQNEAQLEKSRLLSDRFSAERPKGSFSTLEIQRTEQGDSAMYLCASSSTLAGENNEQFFGPGTRLTVL.

J is TRBJ1-1 and V is TRBV2; D perhaps matches TRBD1 (6 bases). Germline CDR1 and CDR2: SNHLY and FYNNEI. The V gene lost 11 bases and the J gene lost 8 bases, with 15 bases spanning the gap. This CDR3 is 11 amino acids long. The CDR3 region has the DNA TGTGCCCTTCAAGGGGGTTTCGAAGCTTTCTTT. It codes for CALQGGFEAFF.